This T cell receptor beta chain was sequenced in a study of blood T cell repertoires in COVID-19. Overall study: Spain, Italy and the United States supplied samples that represented acute and convalescent COVID-19. T cells, B-cell-depleted T cells, or PBMCs provided the cDNA or gDNA that served as material.

Produced via immunoSEQ multiplex PCR; TCRdb's table is partial and in-frame only. The sample has some 40,000 clones; 65% to 90% are singletons. What was sequenced was peripheral blood. This receptor was obtained from a man aged 35 to 55 with active COVID-19.

CDR3 amino acids: CASSPNNRGSYEQYF. In DNA form, the CDR3 reads TGTGCCAGCAGCCCTAATAACAGGGGGTCCTACGAGCAGTACTTC. The chain combines TRBV3-1 (or the pseudogene TRBV3-2) with TRBJ2-7; 8 nucleotides line up with TRBD1. The J segment lost 1 base and the V segment lost 4 bases, leaving 6 bases of the junction unmatched. Germline assignment: CDR1 LGHDT and CDR2 YNNKEL (reference sequence). The CDR3 loop spans 15 amino acids.